The TCR beta chain described here comes from a study of T cell clonality in common variable immunodeficiency. Libraries were prepared by immunoSEQ multiplex PCR; TCRdb keeps only in-frame clonotypes and omits some of them. The table lists 40,000 to 65,000 clones, with no singletons. In this sample, this clone turned up many times. The CDR3 goes on 3 residues after the read ends, and that part is filled in from the germline J gene. Trimming took 5 bases from V and 0 from J, leaving 17 bases between them. This CDR3 region has 16 residues. Per germline, CDR1 KGHSH and CDR2 LQKENI. What was sequenced was peripheral blood mononuclear cells. This chain connects TRBV18 to TRBJ2-7; tentatively, D is TRBD1 (6 bases). The TCR comes from a person between 18 and 75 years old in good health. The covered CDR3 bases are TGTGCCAGCTCAACCCTGGACAGACCAACCTCCTACGAG. Translation gives CASSTLDRPTSYE. Given in full, the CDR3 is CASSTLDRPTSYEQYF. The whole variable domain, filled in from reference TRBV18 and TRBJ2-7, reads NAGVMQNPRHLVRRRGQEARLRCSPMKGHSHVYWYRQLPEEGLKFMVYLQKENIIDESGMPKERFSAEFPKEGPSILRIQQVVRGDSAAYFCASSTLDRPTSYEQYFGPGTRLTVT.